This TCR beta chain came from a study of T cell responses to AZD1222 COVID-19 vaccine. Trimming shortened V by 4 bases and J by 12 bases, and 19 bases separated the two germline ends. The CDR3 runs 14 residues. Germline CDR1 and CDR2: WSHSY and SAAADI. Measured with immunoSEQ multiplex PCR; TCRdb has only the in-frame clones, and not every one. The table lists about 150,000 clones, 87% of them singletons. This rearrangement joins TRBV10-2 to TRBJ2-1; the D gene could be TRBD1 or TRBD2 (5 bases each). This receptor was taken from an adult who received the AZD1222 COVID-19 vaccine. Sample: peripheral blood, taken 28 days after the second AZD1222 dose. The DNA of the CDR3 is TGCGCCAGCAGTGGGGGAGTAGGGGTTTCTGGGCAGTTCTTC. Residues: CASSGGVGVSGQFF.